This TCR beta chain was sequenced for a study of T cell changes during pregnancy in multiple sclerosis. The repertoire was sequenced with immunoSEQ multiplex PCR; TCRdb's copy has only in-frame clones and lacks some. The sample holds about 50,000 clones, nearly 90% seen once. The sequence derives from a female donor in good health, enrolled as a control in a pregnancy study. The sequencing here drew on peripheral blood, taken after pregnancy.

The CDR3 loop reads CASSMGSGGGGNQPQHF. The DNA of the CDR3 is TGTGCCAGTAGTATGGGAAGCGGGGGAGGTGGGAATCAGCCCCAGCATTTT. V gene TRBV19 combines with J gene TRBJ1-5, with D possibly being TRBD1 (5 bases). CDR3 length: 17 amino acids. The V and J ends lost 3 bases and 4 bases respectively, with 19 bases between them. The germline V gene encodes CDR1 LNHDA and CDR2 SQIVND (reference sequence).